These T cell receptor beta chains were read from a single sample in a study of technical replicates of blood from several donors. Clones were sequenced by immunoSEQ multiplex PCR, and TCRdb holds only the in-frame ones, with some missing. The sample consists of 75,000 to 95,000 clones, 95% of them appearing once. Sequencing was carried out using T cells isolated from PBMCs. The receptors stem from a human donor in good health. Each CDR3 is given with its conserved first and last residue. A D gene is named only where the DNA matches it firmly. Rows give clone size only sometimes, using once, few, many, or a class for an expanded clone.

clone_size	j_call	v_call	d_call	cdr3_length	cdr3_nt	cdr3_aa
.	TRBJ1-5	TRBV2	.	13	TGTGCCAGCAGTTTTTGGGCGAATCAGCCCCAGCATTTT	CASSFWANQPQHF
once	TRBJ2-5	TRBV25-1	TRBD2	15	TGTGCCAGCAGCCGCGGACTAGCGGGGGGGGAGACCCAGTACTTC	CASSRGLAGGETQYF
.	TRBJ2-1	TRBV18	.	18	TGTGCCAGCTCTCCACTTGTGAGCGTTCGGAGCTCCTACAATGAGCAGTTCTTC	CASSPLVSVRSSYNEQFF
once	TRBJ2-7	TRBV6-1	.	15	TGTGCCAGCAGTGAGTGGGAGACTAGAGCCTACGAGCAGTACTTC	CASSEWETRAYEQYF
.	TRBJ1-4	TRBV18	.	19	TGTGCCAGCTCACCCCCACAGATAATGAAAAATTCGGTCGTGAGAAAACTGTTTTTT	CASSPPQIMKNSVVRKLFF
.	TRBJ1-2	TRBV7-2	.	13	TGTGCCAGCAGCTTTCCCGGTCGTCGTGGCTACACCTTC	CASSFPGRRGYTF
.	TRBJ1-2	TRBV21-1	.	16	TGTGCCAGCAGCAAAGGACGGGGAGAGGGGGCGAGTGGCTACACCTTC	CASSKGRGEGASGYTF
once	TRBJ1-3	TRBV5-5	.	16	TGTGCCAGCAGCCCCGGGACAAAGATCTCTGGAAACACCATATATTTT	CASSPGTKISGNTIYF
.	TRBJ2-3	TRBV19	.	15	TGTGCCAGTAGTGTAGGCGGGGTAGTTACAGATACGCAGTATTTT	CASSVGGVVTDTQYF
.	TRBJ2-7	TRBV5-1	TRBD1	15	TGCGCCAGCAGCTTGGACCGGGACAGCTCCTACGAGCAGTACTTC	CASSLDRDSSYEQYF
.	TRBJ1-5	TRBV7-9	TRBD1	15	TGTGCCAGCAGCTTAGGACAGGGGCTAGGTCAGCCCCAGCATTTT	CASSLGQGLGQPQHF
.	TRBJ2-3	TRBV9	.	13	TGTGCCAGCAGCCCTCATCGGACAGATACGCAGTATTTT	CASSPHRTDTQYF
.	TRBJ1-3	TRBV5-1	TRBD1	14	TGCGCCAGCAGTTCAGACAGGGGTGGAAACACCATATATTTT	CASSSDRGGNTIYF
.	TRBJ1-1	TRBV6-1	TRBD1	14	TGTGCCAGCCTACTCCCGGGACAGGGGACTGAAGCTTTCTTT	CASLLPGQGTEAFF
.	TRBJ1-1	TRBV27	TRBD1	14	TGTGCCAGCAGTTTCGGGACAGACTACACTGAAGCTTTCTTT	CASSFGTDYTEAFF
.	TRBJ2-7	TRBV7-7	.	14	TGTGCCAGCAGCCAGACGGGGAGCTCCTACGAGCAGTACTTC	CASSQTGSSYEQYF
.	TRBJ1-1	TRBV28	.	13	TGTGCCAGCAGCCCAGCTGGGAGTGTGACGGCTTTCTTT	CASSPAGSVTAFF
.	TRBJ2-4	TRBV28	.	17	TGTGCCAGCAGTTTAGACGTTGAGGGCGGGCCCAAAAACATTCAGTACTTC	CASSLDVEGGPKNIQYF
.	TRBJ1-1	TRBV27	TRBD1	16	TGTGCCAGCAGTCCACACATGGGACAGGGAAACACTGAAGCTTTCTTT	CASSPHMGQGNTEAFF
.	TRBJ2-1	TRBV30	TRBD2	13	TGTGCCTGGAGTGTAGGGACTAGCGGCCTACAGTTCTTC	CAWSVGTSGLQFF
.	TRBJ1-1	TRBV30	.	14	TGTGCCTGGAGTGTACCAGGGCAGGACACTGAAGCTTTCTTT	CAWSVPGQDTEAFF
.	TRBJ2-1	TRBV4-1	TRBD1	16	TGCGCCAGCAGCCAACCCGGGACAGGGCACTACAATGAGCAGTTCTTC	CASSQPGTGHYNEQFF
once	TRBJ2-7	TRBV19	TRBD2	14	TGTGCCAGTAGTACCGGACTAGGTTCCTACGAGCAGTACTTC	CASSTGLGSYEQYF
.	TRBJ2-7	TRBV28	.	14	TGTGCCAGCACGGGAGCTGGGGGAGGCTACGAGCAGTACTTC	CASTGAGGGYEQYF
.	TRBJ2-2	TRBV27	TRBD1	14	TGTGCCAGCAGTTTAAGGGGGCTTTCCGGGGAGCTGTTTTTT	CASSLRGLSGELFF
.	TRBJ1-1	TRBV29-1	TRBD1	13	TGCAGCGTTGAAATGGCAGGGGGCCCTGAAGCTTTCTTT	CSVEMAGGPEAFF
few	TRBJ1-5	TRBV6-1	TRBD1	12	TGTGCCATCACAGGGGTTAATCAGCCCCAGCATTTT	CAITGVNQPQHF
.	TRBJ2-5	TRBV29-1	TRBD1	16	TGCAGCGTTGGAGAAGGCACAGGGGCATTCAGCAGGACCCAGTACTTC	CSVGEGTGAFSRTQYF
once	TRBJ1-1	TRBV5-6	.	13	TGTGCCAGCAGCTTGAAGGGGGTCACTGAAGCTTTCTTT	CASSLKGVTEAFF
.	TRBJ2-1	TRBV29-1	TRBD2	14	TGCAGCGTTGTTACTAGCGGGCCATACAATGAGCAGTTCTTC	CSVVTSGPYNEQFF
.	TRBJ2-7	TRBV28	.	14	TGTGCCAGCAGTTTTCGAGGGCCCCCCTACGAGCAGTACTTC	CASSFRGPPYEQYF
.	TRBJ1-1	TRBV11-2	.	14	TGTGCCAGCAGCTTTTTAATGGCGAACACTGAAGCTTTCTTT	CASSFLMANTEAFF
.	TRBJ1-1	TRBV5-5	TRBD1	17	TGTGCCAGCAAGGATCGGGACAGGGCTCCTATCGTCACTGAAGCTTTCTTT	CASKDRDRAPIVTEAFF
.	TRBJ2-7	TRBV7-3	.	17	TGTGCCAGCAGCGTTACCCACGGGGACTCCGCTTCCTACGAGCAGTACTTC	CASSVTHGDSASYEQYF
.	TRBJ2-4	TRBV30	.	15	TGTGCCTGGAGTGAACCCACAGGGCCGAGAAACATTCAGTACTTC	CAWSEPTGPRNIQYF